Listed here are 25 T cell receptor beta chains from one sample, sequenced in a study of tumor-infiltrating lymphocytes in primary liver carcinoma. From roughly 0.45 ug total RNA, TCR beta cDNA was generated with a primer in the constant region. Slightly modified ARM-PCR, run as three nested multiplex PCR rounds, produced the TCR beta libraries. The first two PCR rounds, approximately 10 cycles each, used TRBV1-TRBV30 forward primers and a C-beta reverse primer. A single record per CDR3 protein comes from TCRdb applying MiXCR to the multiplex PCR reads. The table shows 95,000 to 150,000 distinct CDR3 sequences, with 64% occurring only once. Extraction of RNA together with DNA used roughly 18-32 mg of unsorted bulk tissue. The sequenced sample consisted of liver tumor tissue from sampling region 3. Stated subset: tumor region T3, left-lateral pole. The receptor source for this set is a woman aged 55-70 years with primary liver carcinoma and hepatitis B virus infection.

As concerns this clonotype: Just one base apart from a much larger clone, this may be a read error. The chain links TRBV5-4 to TRBJ1-6; D gene ambiguous. The CDR3 covers 15 residues. Germline-derived CDR1 and CDR2 are SGHNT and YYREEE (reference sequence). CDR3 bases: TGTGCCAGCATCTTGGGTGGGATGGATAATTCACCCCTCCACTTT. Its translation: CASILGGMDNSPLHF.

To note about this clonotype: The DNA is omitted, as the CDR3 cannot be located on it reliably, and the CDR3 follows TCRdb's listing. The rearrangement links TRBV4-2 to TRBJ2-3; TRBD1 reflects the table's D call only, with no check against the DNA. Germline CDR1 and CDR2: LGHNA and YNFKEQ. The CDR3 spans 17 amino acids, including both terminal residues. The CDR3 sequence: CASSQVGSGISTDTQYF.

The chain joins TRBV28 to TRBJ2-7; D tentatively fits TRBD1 or TRBD2 (5 bases each). The CDR3 loop spans 14 amino acids. Germline CDR1 MDHEN, CDR2 SYDVKM. V shed 3 bases and J shed 6 bases, with 15 bases lying between them. The CDR3 reads CASSFNLVGREQYF. DNA of the CDR3: TGTGCCAGCAGTTTTAACCTAGTGGGACGCGAGCAGTACTTC.

As concerns this clonotype: The conserved phenylalanine or tryptophan is not found at the CDR3 terminus, so this likely reflects a read error. V is TRBV11-2 and J is TRBJ1-2, with a possible D match to TRBD1 (6 bases). This CDR3 is built from 13 residues. Germline V lookup: CDR1 SGHAT, CDR2 FQNNGV. V was cut by 3 bases and J by 9 bases, with 14 bases left in between. The CDR3 sequence is CASSLGAGFCYTL. The CDR3 DNA is TGTGCCAGCAGCTTGGGGGCCGGTTTTTGCTACACCTTA.

This rearrangement joins TRBV11-2 to TRBJ1-2; D is ambiguous. In germline, CDR1 is SGHAT, CDR2 FQNNGV. The CDR3 spans 16 residues. The ends were cut back, 5 bases at V and 2 bases at J, with 18 bases in the middle. The CDR3 coding sequence is TGTGCCAGCAGCCGAACCGAGCCACGAGGGAACTATGGCTACACCTTC. Its protein is CASSRTEPRGNYGYTF.

This clonotype was counted a few times. V gene TRBV28 combines with J gene TRBJ1-1, with 8 bases aligning to TRBD1. The CDR3 runs to 14 residues. The V segment lost 6 bases and the J segment 10 bases; nucleotides outside the gene matches: 13. CDR1 and CDR2 from the germline V gene are MDHEN and SYDVKM. CDR3 coding DNA: TGTGCCAGCAGACCTCCCGCCAGGGGGCAAGGAGCTTTCTTT. Encoded protein: CASRPPARGQGAFF.

With respect to this clonotype: The conserved final phenylalanine or tryptophan is absent from the CDR3, which likely points to a read error. This chain connects TRBV6-5 to TRBJ1-1; tentatively, D is TRBD1 (6 bases). The germline V gene encodes CDR1 MNHEY and CDR2 SVGAGI. This CDR3 contains 17 residues. V dropped 2 bases and J dropped 5 bases, with 21 bases sitting between them. The CDR3 here is CASSYSPGQGEVTEAFL. The CDR3 region has the DNA TGTGCCAGCAGTTACAGCCCGGGACAAGGGGAAGTGACTGAAGCTTTCTTA.

In this sample, this clonotype turned up many times. This CDR3 is CASSGVGGLESYEQYF. CDR3 coding DNA: TGCGCCAGCAGCGGGGTCGGGGGACTAGAGTCCTACGAGCAGTACTTC. The rearrangement joins TRBV4-1 to TRBJ2-7; 8 nucleotides line up with TRBD2. CDR3 length: 16 residues. V lost 5 bases to trimming and J lost 1 base; unmatched junction nucleotides: 10. CDR1 and CDR2 from the germline V gene are MGHRA and YSYEKL.

Remarks on this clonotype: A junction end diverges from the germline sequence, so it may reflect a read error. The chain joins TRBV29-1 to TRBJ2-3; no firm D call. Germline lookup yields CDR1 SQVTM and CDR2 ANQGSEA. The length of the CDR3 is 15 residues. The CDR3 reads CSVEPTGESTDTQYF. The CDR3 nucleotides read TGCAGCGTTGAACCGACTGGCGAGAGCACAGATACACAGTATTTT.

This clonotype is medium-sized (0.01 to 0.1%). The V call is TRBV11-2, the J call TRBJ2-3; 8 bases are a match to TRBD2. This CDR3 has 18 residues. The germline gives CDR1 SGHAT, CDR2 FQNNGV. The ends lost 4 bases at V and 4 bases at J; junction bases unmatched: 16. As DNA, the CDR3 is TGTGCCAGCAGCTCCCCCCTTACCGGGACTAGTCATCCAGATACGCAGTATTTT. Residues: CASSSPLTGTSHPDTQYF.

Of note for this clonotype: This may be a read error, as it is one base from a much larger clone. The J gene is TRBJ1-1, the V gene TRBV10-1, with 8 bases matching TRBD1. The length of the CDR3 is 13 residues. CDR1 is WNHNN and CDR2 is SYGVQD in the germline V gene (reference sequence). CDR3 nucleotide sequence: TGCGCCAGCAGCCGGGACAGGAACAGTGAAGCTTTCTTT. Its protein product is CASSRDRNSEAFF.

The chain carries TRBV2 and TRBJ1-2, with TRBD1 matching over 7 bases. Germline-derived CDR1 and CDR2 are SNHLY and FYNNEI. CDR3 length: 15 residues. The V segment lost 6 bases and the J segment 4 bases; nucleotides outside the gene matches: 11. CDR3 DNA: TGTGCCAGCAGGAACAATATGTACAGGGGCTATGGCTACACCTTC. It translates to CASRNNMYRGYGYTF.

This clonotype has only one observation. A much bigger clone sits one base away, suggesting this may be a read error. The rearrangement joins TRBV5-4 to TRBJ1-3; D is uncertain. Trimming took 4 bases from V and 4 from J, leaving 15 bases between them. The CDR3 has 15 residues. Germline-derived CDR1 and CDR2 are SGHNT and YYREEE (reference sequence). In DNA, the CDR3 is TGTGCCAGCAGCCAAAAACGGGGTTCAGGAAACACCATATATTTT. This sequence encodes CASSQKRGSGNTIYF.

As for this clonotype: Given a much more abundant clone one base away, this may be a read error. The chain carries TRBV28 and TRBJ2-7, with D possibly being TRBD2 (6 bases). The germline CDR1 and CDR2 sequences are MDHEN and SYDVKM. The CDR3 covers 13 residues. V lost 7 bases to trimming and J lost 4 bases, with 14 bases between them. The CDR3 DNA reads TGTGCCAGCAAGGCTAGCGCCTCTTACGAGCAGTACTTC. Encoded protein: CASKASASYEQYF.

This clonotype was counted at least ten times. The chain uses TRBV28 and TRBJ1-1; D is uncertain. Trimming removed 5 bases from V and 0 bases from J, with 13 bases in between. The CDR3 is 15 amino acids. From germline, CDR1 is MDHEN and CDR2 SYDVKM. CDR3 loop: CASSPTRTLNTEAFF. Written as DNA, the CDR3 is TGTGCCAGCAGTCCCACACGGACTCTGAACACTGAAGCTTTCTTT.

Details on this clonotype: At one end, the junction sequence differs from germline, possibly due to a read error. The CDR3, as DNA: TGTACCAGCAGCTCTCGATCAGGGGCTAATGGGGAACTGTTTTTT. The encoded protein is CTSSSRSGANGELFF. The chain links TRBV5-4 to TRBJ2-2, with D possibly matching TRBD1 (6 bases). This CDR3 is 15 amino acids long. CDR1 and CDR2 (germline): SGHNT, YYREEE (reference sequence).

V and J are TRBV6-2 or TRBV6-3 and TRBJ2-5, with a possible D match to TRBD1 (6 bases). V shed 6 bases and J shed 6 bases, with 14 bases lying between them. There are 13 residues in the CDR3. Per the germline V gene, CDR1 is MNHEY and CDR2 is SVGEGT. The CDR3 protein is CASRTGLGKTQYF. The CDR3 region has the DNA TGTGCCAGCAGAACAGGGTTGGGGAAGACCCAGTACTTC.

This clonotype was counted once. A much more abundant neighbour one base away suggests this may be a read error. The chain uses TRBV5-1 and TRBJ2-7; D is unclear. With 1 base removed from V and 7 bases from J, the gap between germline ends came to 15 bases. In germline, CDR1 is SGHRS, CDR2 YFSETQ. This CDR3 region has 14 residues. CDR3 protein: CASSLWAYDEEQYF. In nucleotides, the CDR3 is TGCGCCAGCAGCTTGTGGGCGTACGACGAGGAGCAGTACTTC.

For this clonotype: This sequence may be a read error, since a much larger clone differs from it by one base. The chain employs TRBV6-1 and TRBJ1-1; the D gene is possibly TRBD1 (6 bases). The CDR3 loop spans 17 amino acids. CDR1 MNHNS and CDR2 SASEGT come from the germline V gene. CDR3 nucleotide sequence: TGTGCCAGCAGTGGACCAGGGGCCAGGATTTGGGACACTAAAGCTTTCTTT. It is translated as CASSGPGARIWDTKAFF.

This clonotype has ten or more counts. The rearrangement links TRBV30 to TRBJ2-3; 8 bases match TRBD2. The CDR3 is 13 residues long. V lost 0 bases to trimming and J lost 5 bases; unmatched junction nucleotides: 1. CDR1 is GTSNPN and CDR2 is SVGIG in the germline V gene (reference sequence). The CDR3: CAWSVGRGDTQYF. As DNA, the CDR3 is TGTGCCTGGAGTGTCGGGAGGGGAGATACGCAGTATTTT.

This clonotype was detected only a few times. One base away lies a much larger clone, so this may be a sequencing read error. The gene calls are TRBV10-3 and TRBJ2-2, with 9 bases lining up with TRBD2. Per the germline V gene, CDR1 is ENHRY and CDR2 is SYGVKD. The CDR3 has 16 amino acids. CDR3 sequence reads: CAIKTTSGANTVELFF. The CDR3 nucleotides read TGTGCCATCAAAACGACTAGCGGAGCGAACACCGTGGAGCTGTTTTTT.

This clonotype was recorded many times. This chain connects TRBV30 to TRBJ2-1; 12 nucleotides agree with TRBD2. The V segment lost 3 bases and the J segment 6 bases; nucleotides outside the gene matches: 6. Germline CDR1 is GTSNPN and CDR2 is SVGIG (reference sequence). This CDR3 is 15 amino acids long. This CDR3 is CAWSRGTSGLNEQFF. CDR3 bases: TGTGCCTGGAGCCGGGGGACTAGCGGGCTCAATGAGCAGTTCTTC. The entire variable domain, with the rest obtained from reference TRBV30 and TRBJ2-1, is as follows: SQTIHQWPATLVQPVGSPLSLECTVEGTSNPNLYWYRQAAGRGLQLLFYSVGIGQISSEVPQNLSASRPQDRQFILSSKKLLLSDSGFYLCAWSRGTSGLNEQFFGPGTRLTVL.

Concerning this clonotype itself: A read error may explain this, as a much larger clone is one base away. The chain recombines TRBV28 with TRBJ1-5; D gene unclear. In germline, CDR1 is MDHEN, CDR2 SYDVKM. The CDR3 is 18 amino acids. Here the CDR3 DNA reads TGTGTCAGCAGTCCCCCCGGAGGAGCCACCTATAGCAATCAGCCCCAGCATTTT. It yields the protein CVSSPPGGATYSNQPQHF.

This CDR3 is CASSPPGRGTYEQYF. The CDR3, as DNA: TGTGCCAGCAGTCCGCCGGGTAGGGGGACCTACGAGCAGTACTTC. This sequence joins TRBV28 and TRBJ2-7, with D perhaps TRBD1 (6 bases). From germline, CDR1 is MDHEN and CDR2 SYDVKM. This CDR3 region has 15 residues. V was pared by 5 bases and J by 2 bases, with 16 bases between.

Concerning this clonotype: Germline is not matched at one junction end, which may reflect a read error. The chain uses TRBV5-4 and TRBJ1-1, with unresolved D. This CDR3 has 14 residues. CDR1 is SGHNT, CDR2 YYREEE, per germline (reference sequence). In DNA, the CDR3 is TGTGCCAGCACCTTGGCCGGGGTGCGGACTGAAGCTTTCTTT. It encodes CASTLAGVRTEAFF.